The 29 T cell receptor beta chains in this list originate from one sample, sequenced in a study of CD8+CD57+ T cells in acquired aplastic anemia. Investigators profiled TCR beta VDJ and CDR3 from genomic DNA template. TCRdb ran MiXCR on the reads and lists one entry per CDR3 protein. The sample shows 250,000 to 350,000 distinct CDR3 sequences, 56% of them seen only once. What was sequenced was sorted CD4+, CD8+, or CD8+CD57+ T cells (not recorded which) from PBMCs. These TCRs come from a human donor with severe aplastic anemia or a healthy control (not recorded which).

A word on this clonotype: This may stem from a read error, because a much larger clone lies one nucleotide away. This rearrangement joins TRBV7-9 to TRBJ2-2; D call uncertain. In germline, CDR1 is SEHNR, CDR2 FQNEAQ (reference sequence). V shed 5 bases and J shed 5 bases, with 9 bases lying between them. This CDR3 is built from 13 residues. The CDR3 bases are TGTGCCAGCAGCCATTTTACTACCGGGGAGCTGTTTTTT. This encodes CASSHFTTGELFF. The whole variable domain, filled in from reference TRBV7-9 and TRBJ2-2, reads DTGVSQNPRHKITKRGQNVTFRCDPISEHNRLYWYRQTLGQGPEFLTYFQNEAQLEKSRLLSDRFSAERPKGSFSTLEIQRTEQGDSAMYLCASSHFTTGELFFGEGSRLTVL.

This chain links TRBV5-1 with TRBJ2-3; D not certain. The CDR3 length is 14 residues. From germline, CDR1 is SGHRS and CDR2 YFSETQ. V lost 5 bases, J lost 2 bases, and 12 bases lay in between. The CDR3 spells CASRRVRYTDTQYF. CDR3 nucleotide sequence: TGCGCCAGCAGGAGAGTAAGATACACAGATACGCAGTATTTT.

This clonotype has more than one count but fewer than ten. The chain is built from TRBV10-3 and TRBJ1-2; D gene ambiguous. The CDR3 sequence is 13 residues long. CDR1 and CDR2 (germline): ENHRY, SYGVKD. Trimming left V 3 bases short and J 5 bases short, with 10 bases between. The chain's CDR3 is CAISDRNGYGYTF. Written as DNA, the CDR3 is TGTGCCATCAGTGATAGGAACGGATATGGCTACACCTTC.

DNA for the CDR3: TGTGCCAGCAGCTTAGGGGGGGCGAGAACTGAAGCTTTCTTT. Translating gives CASSLGGARTEAFF. This chain links TRBV7-9 with TRBJ1-1, with D perhaps TRBD1 (6 bases). The V end was cut by 1 base, the J end by 5 bases, with 11 bases between. CDR1 SEHNR and CDR2 FQNEAQ come from the germline V gene (reference sequence). CDR3 length equals 14 residues.

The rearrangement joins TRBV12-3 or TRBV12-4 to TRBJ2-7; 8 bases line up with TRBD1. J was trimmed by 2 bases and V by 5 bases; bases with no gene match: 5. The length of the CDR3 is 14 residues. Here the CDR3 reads CASSATGVAYEQYF. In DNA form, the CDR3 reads TGTGCCAGCAGTGCGACAGGGGTAGCCTACGAGCAGTACTTC.

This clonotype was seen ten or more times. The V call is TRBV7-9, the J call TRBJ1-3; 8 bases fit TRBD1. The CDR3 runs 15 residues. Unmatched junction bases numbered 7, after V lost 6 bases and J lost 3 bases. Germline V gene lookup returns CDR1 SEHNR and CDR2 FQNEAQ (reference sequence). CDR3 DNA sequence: TGTGCCAGCAGTCCGGACAGGGCCTTTGGAAACACCATATATTTT. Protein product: CASSPDRAFGNTIYF.

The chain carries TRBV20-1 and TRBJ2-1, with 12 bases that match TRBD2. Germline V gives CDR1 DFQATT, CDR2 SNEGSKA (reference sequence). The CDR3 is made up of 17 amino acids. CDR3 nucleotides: TGCACCAAAACCGGCCTAGCGGGGGGGCGATCTATCAATGAGCAGTTCTTC. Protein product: CTKTGLAGGRSINEQFF.

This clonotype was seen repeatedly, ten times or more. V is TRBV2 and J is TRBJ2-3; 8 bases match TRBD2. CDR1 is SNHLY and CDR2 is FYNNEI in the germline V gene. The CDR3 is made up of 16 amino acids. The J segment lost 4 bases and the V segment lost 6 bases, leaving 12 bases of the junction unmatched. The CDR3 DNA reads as TGTGCCAGCAGCCCCGGACTAGCTCTGGGTGCAGATACGCAGTATTTT. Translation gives CASSPGLALGADTQYF.

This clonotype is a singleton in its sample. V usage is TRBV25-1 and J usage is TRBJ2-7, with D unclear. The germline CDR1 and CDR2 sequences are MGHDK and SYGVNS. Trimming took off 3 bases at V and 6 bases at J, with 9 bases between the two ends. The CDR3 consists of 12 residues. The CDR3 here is CASSDGWSEQYF. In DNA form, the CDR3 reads TGTGCCAGCAGTGATGGATGGAGCGAGCAGTACTTC.

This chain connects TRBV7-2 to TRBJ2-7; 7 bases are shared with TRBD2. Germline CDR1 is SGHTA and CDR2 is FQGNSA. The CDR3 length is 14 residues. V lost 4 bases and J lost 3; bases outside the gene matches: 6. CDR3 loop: CASSSRQRDYEQYF. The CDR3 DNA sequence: TGTGCCAGCAGCTCCCGACAGCGGGACTACGAGCAGTACTTC.

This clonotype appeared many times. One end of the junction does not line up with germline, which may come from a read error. The CDR3 bases are TGTGCCAGCAGCCTAACGGGTGCAGATACGCAGTATTTT. Translating it yields CASSLTGADTQYF. The chain carries TRBV7-3 and TRBJ2-3; no clear D gene. The V gene's germline CDR1 is SGHTA and CDR2 FQGTGA. The CDR3 contains 13 residues. The whole variable domain, remainder taken from reference TRBV7-3 and TRBJ2-3, is GAGVSQTPSNKVTEKGKYVELRCDPISGHTALYWYRQSLGQGPEFLIYFQGTGAADDSGLPNDRFFAVRPEGSVSTLKIQRTERGDSAVYLCASSLTGADTQYFGPGTRLTVL.

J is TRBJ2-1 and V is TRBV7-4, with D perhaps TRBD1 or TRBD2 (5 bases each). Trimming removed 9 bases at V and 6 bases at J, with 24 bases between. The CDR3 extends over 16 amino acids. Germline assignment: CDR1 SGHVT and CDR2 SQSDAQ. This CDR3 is CASSTASTTGSNEQFF. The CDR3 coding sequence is TGTGCCAGTTCGACAGCTTCGACTACGGGTTCCAATGAGCAGTTCTTC. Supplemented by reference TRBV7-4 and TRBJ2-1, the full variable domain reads GAGVSQSPRYKVAKRGRDVALRCDSISGHVTLYWYRQTLGQGSEVLTYSQSDAQRDKSGRPSGRFSAERPERSVSTLKIQRTEQGDSAVYLCASSTASTTGSNEQFFGPGTRLTVL.

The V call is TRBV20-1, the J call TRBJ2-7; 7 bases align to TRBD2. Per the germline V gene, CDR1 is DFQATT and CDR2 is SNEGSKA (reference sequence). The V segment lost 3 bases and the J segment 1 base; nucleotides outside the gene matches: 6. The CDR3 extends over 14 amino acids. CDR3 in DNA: TGCAGTGCTAGCCCAGCGGGAAGGTCCTACGAGCAGTACTTC. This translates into CSASPAGRSYEQYF.

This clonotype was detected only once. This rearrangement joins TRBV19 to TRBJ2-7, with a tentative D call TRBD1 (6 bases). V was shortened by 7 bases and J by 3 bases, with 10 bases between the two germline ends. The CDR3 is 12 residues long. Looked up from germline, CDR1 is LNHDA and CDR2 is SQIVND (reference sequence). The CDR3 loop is CASKDRDYEQYF. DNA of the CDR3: TGTGCCAGTAAGGACAGAGACTACGAGCAGTACTTC. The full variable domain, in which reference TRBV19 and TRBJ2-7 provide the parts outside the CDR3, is DGGITQSPKYLFRKEGQNVTLSCEQNLNHDAMYWYRQDPGQGLRLIYYSQIVNDFQKGDIAEGYSVSREKKESFPLTVTSAQKNPTAFYLCASKDRDYEQYFGPGTRLTVT.

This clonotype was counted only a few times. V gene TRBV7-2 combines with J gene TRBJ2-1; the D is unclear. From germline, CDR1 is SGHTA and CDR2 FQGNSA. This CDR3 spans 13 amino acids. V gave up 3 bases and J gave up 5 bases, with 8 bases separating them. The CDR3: CASSLVRDNEQFF. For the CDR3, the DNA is TGTGCCAGCAGCTTGGTCCGAGACAATGAGCAGTTCTTC.

The CDR3 is CSAGRTGEKLFF. In DNA form, the CDR3 reads TGCAGTGCTGGACGGACGGGGGAAAAACTGTTTTTT. The genes are TRBV20-1 and TRBJ1-4; no clear D. Germline V CDR1 and CDR2: DFQATT, SNEGSKA (reference sequence). CDR3 length: 12 residues. V was clipped by 5 bases and J by 8 bases, with 12 bases between them.

The CDR3 sequence is CASRATRGRGYTF. The CDR3 nucleotides are TGTGCCAGCAGGGCCACGAGGGGTCGGGGCTACACCTTC. The V gene is TRBV2, the J gene TRBJ1-2; D may be TRBD1 (5 bases). Trimming removed 6 bases from V and 8 bases from J, with 16 bases in between. This CDR3 is 13 amino acids long. CDR1 and CDR2 (germline): SNHLY, FYNNEI.

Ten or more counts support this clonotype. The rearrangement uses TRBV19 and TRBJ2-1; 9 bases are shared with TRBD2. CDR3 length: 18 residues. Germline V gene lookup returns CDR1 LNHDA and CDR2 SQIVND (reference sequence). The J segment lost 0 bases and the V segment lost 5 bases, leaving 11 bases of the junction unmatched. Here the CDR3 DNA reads TGTGCCAGTAGTTGGATTAGCGGGGGCCTTAGCTCCTACAATGAGCAGTTCTTC. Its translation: CASSWISGGLSSYNEQFF.

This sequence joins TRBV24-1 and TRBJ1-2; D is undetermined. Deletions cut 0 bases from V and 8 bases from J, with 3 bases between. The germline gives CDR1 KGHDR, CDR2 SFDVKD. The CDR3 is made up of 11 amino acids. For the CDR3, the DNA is TGTGCCACCAGTGATTTGTCCGGCTACACCTTC. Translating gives CATSDLSGYTF.

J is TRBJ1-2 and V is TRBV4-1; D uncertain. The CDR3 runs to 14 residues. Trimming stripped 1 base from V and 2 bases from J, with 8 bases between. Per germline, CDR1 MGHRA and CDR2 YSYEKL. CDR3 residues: CASSQAGSNYGYTF. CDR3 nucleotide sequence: TGCGCCAGCAGCCAAGCCGGGTCCAACTATGGCTACACCTTC.

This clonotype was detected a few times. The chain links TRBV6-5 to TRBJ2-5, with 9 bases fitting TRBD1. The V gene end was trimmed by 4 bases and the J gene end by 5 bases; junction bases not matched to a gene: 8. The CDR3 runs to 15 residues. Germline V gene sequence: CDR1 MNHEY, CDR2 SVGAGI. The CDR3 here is CASSLSQGARETQYF. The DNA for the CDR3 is TGTGCCAGCAGTTTATCACAGGGGGCTAGGGAGACCCAGTACTTC.

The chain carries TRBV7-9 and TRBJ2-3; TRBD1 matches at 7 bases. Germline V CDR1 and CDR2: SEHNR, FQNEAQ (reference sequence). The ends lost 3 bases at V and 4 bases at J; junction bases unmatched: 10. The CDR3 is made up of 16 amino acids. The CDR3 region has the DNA TGTGCCAGCAGCTTGTCCTGGACAGGTACTTCAGATACGCAGTATTTT. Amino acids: CASSLSWTGTSDTQYF. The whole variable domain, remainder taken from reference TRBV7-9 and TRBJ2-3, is DTGVSQNPRHKITKRGQNVTFRCDPISEHNRLYWYRQTLGQGPEFLTYFQNEAQLEKSRLLSDRFSAERPKGSFSTLEIQRTEQGDSAMYLCASSLSWTGTSDTQYFGPGTRLTVL.

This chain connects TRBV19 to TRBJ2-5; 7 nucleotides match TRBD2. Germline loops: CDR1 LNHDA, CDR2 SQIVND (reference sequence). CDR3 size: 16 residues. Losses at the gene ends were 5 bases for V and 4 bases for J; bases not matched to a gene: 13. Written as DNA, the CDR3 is TGTGCCAGTAGTTCCCGTGCGAGCGGGAACCGAGAGACCCAGTACTTC. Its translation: CASSSRASGNRETQYF.

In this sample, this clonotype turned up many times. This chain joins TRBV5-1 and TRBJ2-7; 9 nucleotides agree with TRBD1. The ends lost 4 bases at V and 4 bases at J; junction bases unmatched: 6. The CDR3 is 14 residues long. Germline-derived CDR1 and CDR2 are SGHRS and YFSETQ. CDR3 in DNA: TGCGCCAGCAGCCTCGACAGGGGGGGGTACGAGCAGTACTTC. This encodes CASSLDRGGYEQYF.

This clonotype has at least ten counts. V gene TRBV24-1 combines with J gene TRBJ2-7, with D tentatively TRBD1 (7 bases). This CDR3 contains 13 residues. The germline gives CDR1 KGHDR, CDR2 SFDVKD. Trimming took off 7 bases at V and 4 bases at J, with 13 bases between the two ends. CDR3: CATSQGGNYEQYF. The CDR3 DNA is TGTGCCACCAGCCAGGGGGGAAATTACGAGCAGTACTTC.

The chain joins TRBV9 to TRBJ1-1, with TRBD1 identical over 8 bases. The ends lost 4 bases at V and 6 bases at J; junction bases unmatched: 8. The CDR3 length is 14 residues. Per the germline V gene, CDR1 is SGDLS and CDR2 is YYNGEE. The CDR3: CASSPRQGQPEAFF. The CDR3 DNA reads TGTGCCAGCAGCCCTCGACAGGGGCAGCCTGAAGCTTTCTTT. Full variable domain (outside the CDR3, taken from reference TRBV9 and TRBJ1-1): DSGVTQTPKHLITATGQRVTLRCSPRSGDLSVYWYQQSLDQGLQFLIQYYNGEERAKGNILERFSAQQFPDLHSELNLSSLELGDSALYFCASSPRQGQPEAFFGQGTRLTVV.

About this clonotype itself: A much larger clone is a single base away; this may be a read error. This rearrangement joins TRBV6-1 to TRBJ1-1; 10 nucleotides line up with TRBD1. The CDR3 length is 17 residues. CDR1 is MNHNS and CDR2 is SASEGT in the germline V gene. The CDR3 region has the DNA TGTGACAGCAGTGAAAGGAAGCTAGACAGGGGGCTCACTGAAGCTTTCTTT. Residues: CDSSERKLDRGLTEAFF.

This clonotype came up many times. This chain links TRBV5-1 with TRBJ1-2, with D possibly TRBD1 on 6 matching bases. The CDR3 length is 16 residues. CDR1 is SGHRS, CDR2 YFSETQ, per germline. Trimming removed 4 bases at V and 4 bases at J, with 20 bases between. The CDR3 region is CASSPQEPSGVYGYTF. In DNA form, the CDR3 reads TGCGCCAGCAGCCCCCAGGAGCCCTCAGGGGTCTATGGCTACACCTTC. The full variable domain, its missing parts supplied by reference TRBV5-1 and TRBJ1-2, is KAGVTQTPRYLIKTRGQQVTLSCSPISGHRSVSWYQQTPGQGLQFLFEYFSETQRNKGNFPGRFSGRQFSNSRSEMNVSTLELGDSALYLCASSPQEPSGVYGYTFGSGTRLTVV.

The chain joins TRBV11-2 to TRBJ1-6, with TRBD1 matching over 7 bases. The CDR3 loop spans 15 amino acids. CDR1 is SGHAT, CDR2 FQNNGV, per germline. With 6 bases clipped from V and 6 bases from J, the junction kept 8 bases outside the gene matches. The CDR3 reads CASSHNRGINSPLHF. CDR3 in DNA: TGTGCCAGCAGTCACAACAGGGGCATTAATTCACCCCTCCACTTT.